This TCR beta chain was recovered during a study of OX40 agonist ivuxolimab in advanced cancers. Overall study context: Partial responses occurred in Three dose-escalation patients, one with hepatocellular carcinoma and two with cutaneous melanoma. Points from the study as a whole: Clonal expansion was seen in CD4+ and CD8+ blood T cells by week 6 at 0.1 to 3.0 mg/kg. Compared with others, partial responders at 0.1-3.0 mg/kg displayed clonal expansion among the lowest. Low levels of normalized T-cell clonal expansion also appeared in some nonresponders.

Repertoires were generated with immunoSEQ multiplex PCR, while TCRdb's copy carries only in-frame clones and drops some. The profile shows 70,000 to 85,000 clones, 90% to 95% of them singletons. Per the germline V gene, CDR1 is MNHEY and CDR2 is SMNVEV (reference sequence). The CDR3 contains 16 residues. Unmatched junction bases numbered 11, after V lost 6 bases and J lost 4 bases. This clone was recorded once. Its antigen is not identified. The TCR originated in an adult with an advanced solid tumor such as melanoma, head and neck, liver or kidney cancer. The J gene is TRBJ2-1, the V gene TRBV27; the match to TRBD2 covers 8 bases. The sample here was CD4+ or CD8+ T cells sorted from blood, taken in a trial of the OX40 agonist ivuxolimab. DNA for the CDR3: TGTGCCAGCAGGGCCGGGGGGGCGGGGATTTACAATGAGCAGTTCTTC. It encodes CASRAGGAGIYNEQFF.